This T cell receptor (beta chain) was found in a study of T-cell memory formation after mild COVID-19. TCR alpha and TCR beta cDNA libraries carrying sample barcodes and UMIs came from 5'RACE with constant-segment primers. TCRdb used MiXCR to reprocess the 5' RACE reads, holding one entry per CDR3 protein. The top ten hold about 13% of the sample, which has roughly 320,000 distinct CDR3 sequences, 25% to 30% seen once. Broader study findings: Several responding clones turned up in pre-infection memory, indicating that cross-reactive memory may have taken part.

The CDR3 loop spans 14 amino acids. Germline trimming cut 0 bases from V and 2 bases from J; bases unmatched to any gene: 0. Germline loops: CDR1 LNHNV, CDR2 YYDKDF (reference sequence). This clonotype showed up just once. Its target is not known. This TCR was recovered from an adult woman who had mild COVID-19 (a few samples of this study predate the infection). Cell type and time point are not known. V gene TRBV15 combines with J gene TRBJ2-5; the match to TRBD1 covers 7 bases. Sequencing was carried out using PBMCs or a T cell subset sorted from them (not recorded which). CDR3 DNA: TGTGCCACCAGCAGAGAGGGACAGCAAGAGACCCAGTACTTC. Its translation: CATSREGQQETQYF.